Only a few counts were recorded for the clone carrying this TCR beta chain. The data belong to a study of blood T cell repertoires in COVID-19. Clones were read by immunoSEQ multiplex PCR, and TCRdb kept only the in-frame ones, dropping some. The sample shows tens of thousands of clones, approximately 80% of them seen only once. CDR1 is SGHTA, CDR2 FQGNSA, per germline. This CDR3 contains 15 residues. The V segment lost 2 bases and the J segment 7 bases; nucleotides outside the gene matches: 7. The clonotype originates from a human donor in a cohort sampled during active or convalescent COVID-19. Sequences were obtained from peripheral blood. This chain uses TRBV7-2 with TRBJ1-4, with 7 bases identical to TRBD1. DNA for the CDR3: TGTGCCAGCAGCTTAACAGGGGTTCCCGGTGAAAAACTGTTTTTT. Its translation is CASSLTGVPGEKLFF.